This section outlines one TCR delta chain sequence together with its context. Its specificity is not known. This entry comes from a study of Vδ1+ human thymocytes. Germline V gene sequence: CDR1 TSWWSYY, CDR2 QGS. The CDR3 has 18 residues. The V and J ends lost 4 bases and 0 bases, in that order; junction bases with no gene match: 14. Extracted RNA was reverse transcribed into cDNA. Pooled V-gene forward primers with one constant-region reverse primer generated the CDR3 amplicons by multiplex PCR. TCRdb re-called clones from the multiplex PCR reads using CATT. The sample holds about 53,000 delta-chain clones; roughly 15% are singletons and the top ten take about 0.35%. Findings and limits, study-wide: In the thymus, TRG and TRD repertoires looked highly polyclonal with Gaussian CDR3 lengths. TRD repertoires were essentially private, unlike widely shared TRG clonotypes.

The chain employs TRDV1 and TRDJ1; 7 bases are a match to TRDD3. The material sequenced was Vdelta1+ gamma-delta thymocytes from the thymus. Regarding subset: FACS-sorted CD3+ TCRalphabeta- TCRVdelta1+ TCRVdelta2- thymocytes. This clonotype was obtained from a girl under three years old who had congenital heart surgery. CDR3 DNA: TGTGCTCTTGGGGGAGAAACGTTGGGGGAGACGTACACCGATAAACTCATCTTT. Encoded protein: CALGGETLGETYTDKLIF.